These T cell receptor beta chains were read from a single sample in a study of cytomegalovirus exposure and HLA in healthy donors. Sequencing used immunoSEQ multiplex PCR; TCRdb keeps in-frame clones, though not all of them. The sample shows approximately 200,000 clones, around 83% of them seen only once. Sequenced sample: PBMCs. These receptors were collected from a girl aged 5-17 years in good health and CMV-seronegative. Both conserved end residues are part of each CDR3. A D gene is named only where the DNA matches it firmly. Not all rows give a size; the values are once, few, many and, for expanded clones, a class.

>TRBJ1-4|TRBD1|TRBV6-5|.
CASSRTGRNEKLFF
TGTGCCAGCAGCCGGACAGGCCGTAATGAAAAACTGTTTTTT
>TRBJ2-7|TRBD2|TRBV14|.
CASSQDQFGPREGSGSSYEQYF
TGTGCCAGCAGCCAAGATCAATTCGGGCCCCGGGAAGGAAGCGGGAGCTCCTACGAGCAGTACTTC
>TRBJ1-4|.|TRBV28|.
CASSPPGGRGSANEKLFF
TGTGCCAGCAGTCCCCCGGGGGGACGGGGTTCGGCTAATGAAAAACTGTTTTTT
>TRBJ2-1|.|TRBV27|once
CASSLSRGATTEQFF
TGTGCCAGCAGTTTATCCCGGGGGGCTACCACTGAGCAGTTCTTC
>TRBJ1-5|.|TRBV27|.
CASSKLPVGNQPQHF
TGTGCCAGCAGTAAGCTCCCCGTCGGTAATCAGCCCCAGCATTTT
>TRBJ1-1|TRBD1|TRBV29-1|.
CSEGGESFMNTEAFF
TGCAGCGAAGGGGGCGAGTCGTTTATGAACACTGAAGCTTTCTTT
>TRBJ1-2|TRBD1|TRBV7-2|.
CASSSSEGQGSTYGYTF
TGTGCCAGCAGCTCTAGTGAGGGACAGGGGTCGACCTATGGCTACACCTTC
>TRBJ2-3|.|TRBV29-1|once
CSVSPLRKGSTDTQYF
TGCAGCGTTTCTCCCCTCAGGAAAGGTAGCACAGATACGCAGTATTTT
>TRBJ2-7|.|TRBV28|.
CASSNSPRHEQYF
TGTGCCAGCAGCAACTCGCCTCGCCACGAGCAGTACTTC
>TRBJ2-7|TRBD1|TRBV5-6|few
CASSWGTGRYEQYF
TGTGCCAGCAGCTGGGGGACAGGGCGATACGAGCAGTACTTC
>TRBJ1-1|.|TRBV28|.
CASKGGTNTEAFF
TGTGCCAGCAAAGGAGGGACGAACACTGAAGCTTTCTTT
>TRBJ2-1|TRBD2|TRBV7-6|once
CASSSRARGAYNEQFF
TGTGCCAGCAGCTCCCGGGCGCGGGGGGCCTACAATGAGCAGTTCTTC
>TRBJ2-3|.|TRBV11-3|.
CASSPPGADTQYF
TGTGCCAGCAGCCCCCCCGGGGCAGATACGCAGTATTTT
>TRBJ1-1|.|TRBV7-8|.
CANSLDTMNTEAFF
TGTGCCAACAGCTTGGACACGATGAACACTGAAGCTTTCTTT
>TRBJ2-3|TRBD2|TRBV27|.
CASSPSGGPFTDTQYF
TGTGCCAGCAGTCCTAGCGGGGGGCCCTTTACAGATACGCAGTATTTT
>TRBJ2-7|TRBD2|TRBV2|.
CASCVGTSGRYEQYF
TGTGCCAGCTGCGTCGGGACTAGCGGGAGATACGAGCAGTACTTC
>TRBJ2-3|TRBD2|TRBV4-1|.
CASSQGDRGLAGGKIGDTQYF
TGCGCCAGCAGCCAGGGGGACAGAGGACTAGCGGGAGGGAAGATTGGCGATACGCAGTATTTT
>TRBJ2-7|TRBD1|TRBV5-1|.
CASSSGTGYYEQYF
TGCGCCAGCAGCTCCGGGACAGGGTACTACGAGCAGTACTTC
>TRBJ1-1|.|TRBV6-1|.
CASSDDRAFF
TGTGCCAGCAGTGATGATAGAGCTTTCTTT
>TRBJ2-3|.|TRBV28|.
CASRARGAGTDTQYF
TGTGCCAGCAGGGCCCGGGGGGCCGGCACAGATACGCAGTATTTT
>TRBJ2-7|TRBD1|TRBV5-1|.
CASSLAQGATYEQYF
TGCGCCAGCAGCTTGGCCCAGGGGGCCACCTACGAGCAGTACTTC
>TRBJ2-1|.|TRBV28|.
CASSLLQYEQFF
TGTGCCAGCAGTTTGCTACAGTATGAGCAGTTCTTC
>TRBJ2-5|TRBD1|TRBV5-5|.
CASSFPGQGETQYF
TGTGCCAGCAGCTTTCCGGGACAGGGAGAGACCCAGTACTTC
>TRBJ1-4|TRBD1|TRBV28|.
CASLNRGSNEKLFF
TGTGCCAGCCTCAACAGGGGCTCTAATGAAAAACTGTTTTTT
>TRBJ1-6|TRBD1|TRBV6-5|few
CASRQSDRVNSPLHF
TGTGCCAGCAGACAATCGGACAGGGTTAATTCACCCCTCCACTTT
>TRBJ2-3|TRBD1|TRBV6-5|.
CASSWTGGDTQYF
TGTGCCAGCAGTTGGACAGGGGGAGATACGCAGTATTTT
>TRBJ1-1|.|TRBV5-6|once
CASSLAGFDTEAFF
TGTGCCAGCAGCTTGGCGGGGTTTGACACTGAAGCTTTCTTT
>TRBJ2-5|TRBD1|TRBV7-9|.
CASSLSTGGQETQYF
TGTGCCAGCAGCTTATCGACAGGGGGTCAAGAGACCCAGTACTTC
>TRBJ2-7|TRBD2|TRBV27|.
CASRDTLAGGRYEQYF
TGTGCCAGCAGAGATACACTAGCGGGAGGGCGGTACGAGCAGTACTTC
>TRBJ2-5|TRBD1|TRBV7-7|.
CASSHGTGAAETQYF
TGTGCCAGCAGCCACGGGACAGGCGCGGCGGAGACCCAGTACTTC
>TRBJ2-7|.|TRBV28|once
CASSLNGQAGSYEQYF
TGTGCCAGCAGTTTGAATGGACAGGCGGGATCCTACGAGCAGTACTTC
>TRBJ2-7|.|TRBV27|.
CASSSRAHEQYF
TGTGCCAGCAGTTCGCGCGCCCACGAGCAGTACTTC
>TRBJ1-1|.|TRBV19|.
CASSIGNTEAFF
TGTGCCAGTAGTATCGGGAACACTGAAGCTTTCTTT
>TRBJ2-7|.|TRBV29-1|.
CSVRRGAYEQYF
TGCAGCGTGCGAAGGGGCGCCTACGAGCAGTACTTC
>TRBJ2-7|.|TRBV10-1|.
CASSENRDSISYEQYF
TGCGCCAGCAGTGAGAACCGGGACTCGATTTCCTACGAGCAGTACTTC
>TRBJ1-5|TRBD1|TRBV28|.
CASRTGTGGNQPQHF
TGTGCCAGCAGGACCGGGACAGGGGGCAATCAGCCCCAGCATTTT